The entry below describes one TCR beta chain. The sorted-subset replicate PCRs were given around 200 ng DNA, which is about 30,000 T cell genomes. The repertoire was sequenced with immunoSEQ multiplex PCR; TCRdb's copy has only in-frame clones and lacks some. This sample has roughly 1.4 million clones, with about 98.5% found just once. These data belong to a study of shared clonotypes between healthy human individuals. In the study overall: The cohort had two women and a few men, ages 18 to 49.

The clonotype was recovered from a man younger than 40 in good health. Sequencing was carried out using naive CD4+ T cells sorted from blood. The subset denotes: CD45RA+ positively selected.

CDR3 DNA sequence: TGTGCCAGCAGCTTAGCGGGCGGGAGGACCGACAATGAGCAGTTCTTC. Its protein is CASSLAGGRTDNEQFF. The V and J genes are TRBV7-2 and TRBJ2-1; TRBD2 aligns across 8 bases. There are 16 residues in the CDR3. CDR1 SGHTA and CDR2 FQGNSA come from the germline V gene. J was trimmed by 5 bases and V by 0 bases; bases with no gene match: 6.